What follows are 2 T cell receptor beta chains derived from one specimen sequenced in a study of OX40 agonist ivuxolimab in advanced cancers. The method was immunoSEQ multiplex PCR; TCRdb's version includes in-frame clones alone and lacks a portion of them. This sample yields tens of thousands of clones, of which 91% are seen a single time; 2.6% belongs to the top ten. This material consisted of CD4+ or CD8+ T cells sorted from blood, taken in a trial of the OX40 agonist ivuxolimab. The receptors come from an adult with an advanced solid tumor such as melanoma, head and neck, liver or kidney cancer.

The V and J genes are TRBV19 and TRBJ2-2; D is perhaps TRBD2 (5 bases). CDR1 and CDR2 (germline): LNHDA, SQIVND (reference sequence). Deletions cut 4 bases from V and 3 bases from J, with 18 bases between. The CDR3 consists of 17 residues. CDR3 sequence: CASSNVGGGSYTGELFF. CDR3 nucleotide sequence: TGTGCCAGTAGTAACGTAGGTGGAGGAAGTTACACCGGGGAGCTGTTTTTT.

The chain employs TRBV7-8 and TRBJ2-2; 9 bases agree with TRBD2. CDR1 and CDR2 from the germline V gene are SGHVS and FQNEAQ. V lost 5 bases, J lost 4 bases, and 14 bases stayed unmatched. The CDR3 runs 18 residues. CDR3 nucleotide sequence: TGTGCCAGCAGCCGAAGGTGGCTAGCGGGAATCGCCACCGGGGAGCTGTTTTTT. Translating gives CASSRRWLAGIATGELFF.